This is a list of T cell receptor beta chains from one sample in a study of shared T cell receptors in the human thymus. Sequencing was performed with immunoSEQ multiplex PCR; in TCRdb, only in-frame clones are kept and a portion is missing. The sample includes hundreds of thousands of clones, approximately 83% of them seen just once. These data were likewise used in another study, on human thymus T cells.

The specimen was thymocytes. These receptors came from a girl under three years old with a congenital heart defect. Each CDR3 is given with its conserved first and last residue. The order of the fields is clone size, V gene, D gene, J gene, CDR3 protein, CDR3 DNA. A D gene is named only where the DNA matches it firmly. Rows may omit the clone size; those that give it use once, few, many or a size class.

clone_size: -; v_call: TRBV5-4; d_call: TRBD1; j_call: TRBJ1-1; cdr3_aa: CASSLNRGGLNTEAFF; cdr3_nt: TGTGCCAGCAGCTTAAACAGGGGGGGATTGAACACTGAAGCTTTCTTT
clone_size: -; v_call: TRBV5-1; d_call: -; j_call: TRBJ2-3; cdr3_aa: CASSPSSIDTQYF; cdr3_nt: TGCGCCAGCAGCCCCTCCTCTATAGATACGCAGTATTTT
clone_size: -; v_call: TRBV5-5; d_call: -; j_call: TRBJ1-2; cdr3_aa: CASSLAAQLTDLSRGYTF; cdr3_nt: TGTGCCAGCAGCTTGGCCGCCCAATTGACAGACCTCTCTCGCGGCTACACCTTC
clone_size: -; v_call: TRBV4-3; d_call: TRBD2; j_call: TRBJ2-7; cdr3_aa: CASSQEWKRGTYEQYF; cdr3_nt: TGCGCCAGCAGCCAAGAATGGAAGCGGGGGACCTACGAGCAGTACTTC
clone_size: -; v_call: TRBV27; d_call: TRBD1; j_call: TRBJ2-7; cdr3_aa: CASSPETGGRYEQYF; cdr3_nt: TGTGCCAGCAGTCCAGAGACAGGGGGCAGGTACGAGCAGTACTTC
clone_size: -; v_call: TRBV6-4; d_call: -; j_call: TRBJ1-1; cdr3_aa: CASSDIPGTEAFF; cdr3_nt: TGTGCCAGCAGTGACATCCCAGGGACTGAAGCTTTCTTT
clone_size: -; v_call: TRBV6-1; d_call: -; j_call: TRBJ2-5; cdr3_aa: CASSEEVHVQETQYF; cdr3_nt: TGTGCCAGCAGCGAGGAAGTACACGTACAAGAGACCCAGTACTTC
clone_size: -; v_call: TRBV9; d_call: -; j_call: TRBJ1-2; cdr3_aa: CASSALMGDGYTF; cdr3_nt: TGTGCCAGCAGCGCCCTTATGGGCGATGGCTACACCTTC
clone_size: -; v_call: TRBV7-9; d_call: -; j_call: TRBJ2-3; cdr3_aa: CASSPGERTDTQYF; cdr3_nt: TGTGCCAGCAGCCCAGGGGAGCGGACAGATACGCAGTATTTT
clone_size: -; v_call: TRBV11-2; d_call: TRBD2; j_call: TRBJ2-1; cdr3_aa: CASSLQRTSGGSGSEQFF; cdr3_nt: TGTGCCAGCAGCCTACAACGGACTAGCGGGGGGTCAGGGTCTGAGCAGTTCTTC
clone_size: once; v_call: TRBV6-1; d_call: TRBD2; j_call: TRBJ2-5; cdr3_aa: CASSENWGGQETQYF; cdr3_nt: TGTGCCAGCAGTGAAAATTGGGGGGGTCAAGAGACCCAGTACTTC
clone_size: once; v_call: TRBV5-6; d_call: -; j_call: TRBJ1-2; cdr3_aa: CASSFEYESGTPYGYTF; cdr3_nt: TGTGCCAGCAGCTTTGAGTATGAGAGTGGGACTCCCTATGGCTACACCTTC
clone_size: -; v_call: TRBV6-1; d_call: TRBD1; j_call: TRBJ2-3; cdr3_aa: CASSATGQYTDTQYF; cdr3_nt: TGTGCCAGCAGTGCGACAGGGCAGTACACAGATACGCAGTATTTT
clone_size: -; v_call: TRBV30; d_call: -; j_call: TRBJ1-4; cdr3_aa: CAWRLPSANEKLFF; cdr3_nt: TGTGCCTGGAGGCTTCCGTCGGCTAATGAAAAACTGTTTTTT
clone_size: once; v_call: TRBV5-6; d_call: TRBD1; j_call: TRBJ1-4; cdr3_aa: CASSPGQVGNEKLFF; cdr3_nt: TGTGCCAGCAGCCCTGGACAGGTCGGAAATGAAAAACTGTTTTTT
clone_size: -; v_call: TRBV28; d_call: -; j_call: TRBJ2-5; cdr3_aa: CASSLTGEGEETQYF; cdr3_nt: TGTGCCAGCAGCTTGACAGGTGAAGGGGAGGAGACCCAGTACTTC
clone_size: -; v_call: TRBV6-6; d_call: -; j_call: TRBJ2-2; cdr3_aa: CASKQGRTGELFF; cdr3_nt: TGTGCCAGCAAGCAGGGTCGGACCGGGGAGCTGTTTTTT
clone_size: -; v_call: TRBV6-5; d_call: TRBD1; j_call: TRBJ1-1; cdr3_aa: CASSTGVNTEAFF; cdr3_nt: TGTGCCAGCAGCACAGGGGTAAACACTGAAGCTTTCTTT
clone_size: -; v_call: TRBV4-3; d_call: -; j_call: TRBJ1-5; cdr3_aa: CASSQSCETGNQPQHF; cdr3_nt: TGCGCCAGCAGCCAAAGTTGTGAGACAGGTAATCAGCCCCAGCATTTT
clone_size: -; v_call: TRBV5-8; d_call: -; j_call: TRBJ2-3; cdr3_aa: CASSLVVASTVDTQYF; cdr3_nt: TGTGCCAGCAGCTTGGTAGTAGCGAGTACGGTAGATACGCAGTATTTT
clone_size: -; v_call: TRBV25-1; d_call: -; j_call: TRBJ1-2; cdr3_aa: CASSEGPSDYGYTF; cdr3_nt: TGTGCCAGCAGTGAAGGCCCCAGTGACTATGGCTACACCTTC
clone_size: -; v_call: TRBV6-6; d_call: -; j_call: TRBJ1-4; cdr3_aa: CASSEEVVFF; cdr3_nt: TGTGCCAGCAGTGAGGAAGTAGTGTTTTTT
clone_size: -; v_call: TRBV7-9; d_call: -; j_call: TRBJ1-5; cdr3_aa: CASSLRVESQPQHF; cdr3_nt: TGTGCCAGCAGCTTGCGGGTCGAGAGTCAGCCCCAGCATTTT
clone_size: once; v_call: TRBV27; d_call: -; j_call: TRBJ1-5; cdr3_aa: CASSLSAPGGQPQHF; cdr3_nt: TGTGCCAGCAGTTTATCCGCCCCGGGTGGTCAGCCCCAGCATTTT
clone_size: -; v_call: TRBV14; d_call: -; j_call: TRBJ1-6; cdr3_aa: CASSQDRTHNSPLHF; cdr3_nt: TGTGCCAGCAGCCAAGATCGAACTCATAATTCACCCCTCCACTTT
clone_size: -; v_call: TRBV5-1; d_call: -; j_call: TRBJ1-4; cdr3_aa: CASSAGTRLATNEKLFF; cdr3_nt: TGCGCCAGCAGCGCAGGGACAAGGCTTGCAACTAATGAAAAACTGTTTTTT